A single sample is the source of the 12 T cell receptor beta chains below, sequenced in a study of shared clonotypes between healthy human individuals. Assay used: immunoSEQ multiplex PCR; TCRdb lists only in-frame clones, some missing. The sample contains around 940,000 clones, approximately 80% of which appear only once. Sequencing input: memory CD4+ T cells sorted from blood. Stated subset: CD45RA-negative fraction. The source of these receptors is a man in his late teens or twenties in good health.

The chain combines TRBV7-2 with TRBJ1-5; D is undetermined. Trimming left V 3 bases short and J 1 base short, with 10 bases between. The germline CDR1 and CDR2 sequences are SGHTA and FQGNSA. This CDR3 has 15 residues. CDR3 in amino acids: CASSFLTGSNQPQHF. DNA of the CDR3: TGTGCCAGCAGCTTTCTGACGGGGAGCAATCAGCCCCAGCATTTT.

In its sample, this clone was seen once. The rearrangement links TRBV19 to TRBJ1-5; TRBD1 matches at 10 bases. V was pared by 7 bases and J by 6 bases, with 3 bases of the junction left unmatched. The CDR3 is 13 amino acids. Germline assignment: CDR1 LNHDA and CDR2 SQIVND (reference sequence). CDR3 sequence (DNA): TGTGCCAGTACCGGGACAGGGGTTCAGCCCCAGCATTTT. Translated, it gives CASTGTGVQPQHF.

The CDR3: CASSLAGHYEQYF. In DNA, the CDR3 is TGTGCCAGCAGTTTAGCGGGACATTACGAGCAGTACTTC. The gene calls are TRBV5-6 and TRBJ2-7, with 8 bases identical to TRBD2. The CDR3 sequence is 13 residues long. Germline values: CDR1 SGHDT, CDR2 YYEEEE. Germline trimming cut 5 bases from V and 4 bases from J; bases unmatched to any gene: 5.

The CDR3 spells CASSSPGTPNYGYTF. In nucleotides, the CDR3 is TGTGCCAGCAGCTCCCCCGGGACACCTAACTATGGCTACACCTTC. V is TRBV7-9 and J is TRBJ1-2; D may be TRBD1 (6 bases). The V end lost 4 bases, the J end lost 0 bases, and 12 bases lay between the germline ends. The CDR3 extends over 15 amino acids. Germline V CDR1 and CDR2: SEHNR, FQNEAQ (reference sequence).

The CDR3 loop is CSVDAADGQHYGYTF. The CDR3 DNA reads as TGCAGCGTTGACGCCGCCGATGGACAGCACTATGGCTACACCTTC. The V gene is TRBV29-1, the J gene TRBJ1-2; weak D call: TRBD1 (6 bases). This CDR3 contains 15 residues. V was clipped by 3 bases and J by 3 bases, with 17 bases between them. Germline values: CDR1 SQVTM, CDR2 ANQGSEA.

This clone was counted a single time. The CDR3 loop reads CASRPSLTSVEQFF. DNA for the CDR3: TGTGCCAGCAGGCCCTCGTTAACTAGCGTTGAGCAGTTCTTC. The rearrangement links TRBV6-5 to TRBJ2-1; 7 positions match TRBD2. The ends lost 6 bases at V and 9 bases at J; junction bases unmatched: 11. Looked up from germline, CDR1 is MNHEY and CDR2 is SVGAGI. The CDR3 runs to 14 residues.

This clone was counted once. Other DNA sequences in this sample translate to the same CDR3. The rearrangement links TRBV5-8 to TRBJ2-3, with D possibly TRBD2 on 5 matching bases. The CDR3 extends over 15 amino acids. The ends were cut back, 3 bases at V and 0 bases at J, with 11 bases in the middle. Germline lookup yields CDR1 SGHTS and CDR2 YDEGEE. CDR3 residues: CASSSEGGSTDTQYF. Here the CDR3 DNA reads TGTGCCAGCAGCTCCGAGGGCGGTAGCACAGATACGCAGTATTTT.

The rearrangement links TRBV7-9 to TRBJ1-6, with D possibly matching TRBD1 (5 bases). The germline gives CDR1 SEHNR, CDR2 FQNEAQ (reference sequence). This CDR3 is 17 amino acids long. Deletions cut 5 bases from V and 5 bases from J, with 19 bases between. In nucleotides, the CDR3 is TGTGCCAGCAGCCCAGGGTCAGGGAAGGCCAATAATTCACCCCTCCACTTT. This encodes CASSPGSGKANNSPLHF. Based on the CDR3 plus reference TRBV7-9 and TRBJ1-6, the full variable domain is DTGVSQNPRHKITKRGQNVTFRCDPISEHNRLYWYRQTLGQGPEFLTYFQNEAQLEKSRLLSDRFSAERPKGSFSTLEIQRTEQGDSAMYLCASSPGSGKANNSPLHFGNGTRLTVT.

The gene calls are TRBV28 and TRBJ1-6; TRBD1 aligns across 8 bases. From germline, CDR1 is MDHEN and CDR2 SYDVKM. J gave up 0 bases and V 6 bases, and 10 bases lay outside the gene matches. This CDR3 is 18 amino acids long. The CDR3 coding sequence is TGTGCCAGCAGCCCGGCCCAGGGGGCGTCCTCCTATAATTCACCCCTCCACTTT. Protein: CASSPAQGASSYNSPLHF.

In this sample, this clone turned up a few times. The chain recombines TRBV4-1 with TRBJ1-2; D remains unclear. The V gene lost 0 bases and the J gene lost 8 bases, with 10 bases spanning the gap. The CDR3 length is 13 residues. CDR1 and CDR2 (germline): MGHRA, YSYEKL. This CDR3 is CASSQDLGFGYTF. CDR3 nucleotides: TGCGCCAGCAGCCAAGATTTGGGTTTCGGCTACACCTTC.

This chain joins TRBV11-2 and TRBJ2-7; D is undetermined. V lost 2 bases and J lost 4, with 9 bases in between. Germline assignment: CDR1 SGHAT and CDR2 FQNNGV. This CDR3 comprises 13 residues. The CDR3 loop is CASSLTDRYEQYF. The DNA for the CDR3 is TGTGCCAGCAGCTTAACGGACCGATACGAGCAGTACTTC. Supplemented by reference TRBV11-2 and TRBJ2-7, the full variable domain reads EAGVAQSPRYKIIEKRQSVAFWCNPISGHATLYWYQQILGQGPKLLIQFQNNGVVDDSQLPKDRFSAERLKGVDSTLKIQPAKLEDSAVYLCASSLTDRYEQYFGPGTRLTVT.

Details on this clone: The sample has other DNA sequences that encode this CDR3 too. The chain employs TRBV5-1 and TRBJ1-2, with D possibly TRBD1 on 6 matching bases. V was cut by 3 bases and J by 2 bases, with 8 bases left in between. CDR3 length: 13 amino acids. The V gene's germline CDR1 is SGHRS and CDR2 YFSETQ. The CDR3 DNA reads as TGCGCCAGCAGCTCCACAGGGAACTATGGCTACACCTTC. This sequence encodes CASSSTGNYGYTF.